These T cell receptor beta chains were read from a single sample in a study of blood T cell repertoires in COVID-19. Libraries were prepared by immunoSEQ multiplex PCR; TCRdb keeps only in-frame clonotypes and omits some of them. This table holds some 250,000 clones, about 88% found once. Source material: peripheral blood. The receptors shown here come from a man aged 25 to 40 with active or convalescent COVID-19. Each CDR3 is given with its conserved first and last residue. A D gene is named only where the DNA matches it firmly. Clone size, where shown, is once, few, many, or a class for clones that have expanded.

j_gene: TRBJ1-6
v_gene: TRBV7-2
abundance: NA
d_gene: TRBD1
CDR3nt: TGTGCCAGCAGCTCGGACACAGGGGGCGTTTCACCCCTCCACTTT
CDR3aa: CASSSDTGGVSPLHF

j_gene: TRBJ1-6
v_gene: TRBV10-3
abundance: NA
d_gene: TRBD1
CDR3nt: TGTGCCATCAGTGGCAGGGGGACAGGGGACTCACCCCTCCACTTT
CDR3aa: CAISGRGTGDSPLHF

j_gene: TRBJ2-7
v_gene: TRBV7-8
abundance: NA
d_gene: TRBD1
CDR3nt: TGTGCCACTACACAGGGGGCCTACGAGCAGTACTTC
CDR3aa: CATTQGAYEQYF

j_gene: TRBJ2-1
v_gene: TRBV5-5
abundance: NA
d_gene: TRBD1
CDR3nt: TGTGCCAGCAGCCCAAGGACAGGGAACGTCAATGAGCAGTTCTTC
CDR3aa: CASSPRTGNVNEQFF

j_gene: TRBJ2-1
v_gene: TRBV19
abundance: NA
d_gene: TRBD1
CDR3nt: TGTGCCAGTAGTATACAGGGGGCCCATGAGCAGTTCTTC
CDR3aa: CASSIQGAHEQFF

j_gene: TRBJ1-3
v_gene: TRBV6-5
abundance: NA
d_gene: NA
CDR3nt: TGTGCCAGCACCCGAACGAGAACGGGAAACACCATATATTTT
CDR3aa: CASTRTRTGNTIYF

j_gene: TRBJ1-4
v_gene: TRBV2
abundance: NA
d_gene: TRBD1
CDR3nt: TGTGCCAGCAGACAGGACAGGGTAAACGAAAAACTGTTTTTT
CDR3aa: CASRQDRVNEKLFF

j_gene: TRBJ2-3
v_gene: TRBV11-2
abundance: NA
d_gene: TRBD2
CDR3nt: TGTGCCAGCAGCCCCCGGGGGGATAGCACAGATACGCAGTATTTT
CDR3aa: CASSPRGDSTDTQYF

j_gene: TRBJ1-3
v_gene: TRBV6-6
abundance: NA
d_gene: NA
CDR3nt: TGTGCCAGCAGTTACTCCAGGGCCTCTGGAAACACCATATATTTT
CDR3aa: CASSYSRASGNTIYF

j_gene: TRBJ2-3
v_gene: TRBV5-1
abundance: NA
d_gene: NA
CDR3nt: TGCGCCAGCAGCCCATCAGGGGAAGACACAGATACGCAGTATTTT
CDR3aa: CASSPSGEDTDTQYF

j_gene: TRBJ1-5
v_gene: TRBV28
abundance: NA
d_gene: NA
CDR3nt: TGTGCCAGCAGTTTATCCGTAAGAGTGAGGTCCCGGATTCAGCCCCAGCATTTT
CDR3aa: CASSLSVRVRSRIQPQHF

j_gene: TRBJ1-4
v_gene: TRBV9
abundance: NA
d_gene: TRBD1
CDR3nt: TGTGCCAGCAGCGAAGGGACAGCAGCTAATGAAAAACTGTTTTTT
CDR3aa: CASSEGTAANEKLFF

j_gene: TRBJ1-2
v_gene: TRBV5-5
abundance: once
d_gene: NA
CDR3nt: TGTGCCAGCAGCCGAACAGGAGAAGCTAACTATGGCTACACCTTC
CDR3aa: CASSRTGEANYGYTF

j_gene: TRBJ2-7
v_gene: TRBV3-1/TRBV3-2
abundance: NA
d_gene: NA
CDR3nt: TGTGCCAGCAGCCAAGGAGCAGGAGGAGCCTACGAGCAGTACTTC
CDR3aa: CASSQGAGGAYEQYF

j_gene: TRBJ1-6
v_gene: TRBV2
abundance: few
d_gene: TRBD1
CDR3nt: TGTGCCAGCAGTGGACAGGGAAATTCACCCCTCCACTTT
CDR3aa: CASSGQGNSPLHF

j_gene: TRBJ1-1
v_gene: TRBV12-3/TRBV12-4
abundance: NA
d_gene: NA
CDR3nt: TGTGCCAGCAACAACAGGGTGAGGACTGAAGCTTTCTTT
CDR3aa: CASNNRVRTEAFF

j_gene: TRBJ2-3
v_gene: TRBV9
abundance: NA
d_gene: TRBD2
CDR3nt: TGTGCCAGCAGCGTAGGACCGGGGGAGGGGACAGATACGCAGTATTTT
CDR3aa: CASSVGPGEGTDTQYF

j_gene: TRBJ1-4
v_gene: TRBV3-1/TRBV3-2
abundance: few
d_gene: NA
CDR3nt: TGTGCCAGCAGCCAAGCCCCAGGTGAAAAACTGTTTTTT
CDR3aa: CASSQAPGEKLFF

j_gene: TRBJ2-7
v_gene: TRBV5-8
abundance: NA
d_gene: NA
CDR3nt: TGTGCCAGCACCTTTAGAGGACTTATCTCCTACGAGCAGTACTTC
CDR3aa: CASTFRGLISYEQYF

j_gene: TRBJ2-3
v_gene: TRBV15
abundance: NA
d_gene: NA
CDR3nt: TGTGCCACCAGCAGAGATCGGGATACGCAGTATTTT
CDR3aa: CATSRDRDTQYF

j_gene: TRBJ1-2
v_gene: TRBV19
abundance: NA
d_gene: TRBD1
CDR3nt: TGTGCCAGTTTGACAGGGGGCACGTCTGGCTACACCTTC
CDR3aa: CASLTGGTSGYTF

j_gene: TRBJ1-3
v_gene: TRBV16
abundance: NA
d_gene: NA
CDR3nt: TGTGCCAGCAGCCAATCTGGACAATCTGGAAACACCATATATTTT
CDR3aa: CASSQSGQSGNTIYF

j_gene: TRBJ1-2
v_gene: TRBV6-5
abundance: NA
d_gene: NA
CDR3nt: TGTGCCAGCAGTTACGAGAGTAACTATGGCTACACCTTC
CDR3aa: CASSYESNYGYTF

j_gene: TRBJ2-3
v_gene: TRBV4-2
abundance: NA
d_gene: NA
CDR3nt: TGTGCCAGCAGCCAGCTACTACTTACCACAGATACGCAGTATTTT
CDR3aa: CASSQLLLTTDTQYF

j_gene: TRBJ1-6
v_gene: TRBV19
abundance: NA
d_gene: NA
CDR3nt: TGTGCCAGTAGAGCATTTCTACAGGGTTCCTATAATTCACCCCTCCACTTT
CDR3aa: CASRAFLQGSYNSPLHF

j_gene: TRBJ2-1
v_gene: TRBV6-5
abundance: NA
d_gene: TRBD2
CDR3nt: TGTGCCAGCGCACCTAGCGGGGGGGCCAATGAGCAGTTCTTC
CDR3aa: CASAPSGGANEQFF

j_gene: TRBJ1-6
v_gene: TRBV4-2
abundance: NA
d_gene: TRBD1
CDR3nt: TGTGCCAGCAGGGAAAGGGACAGGGACTCCTATAATTCACCCCTCCACTTT
CDR3aa: CASRERDRDSYNSPLHF

j_gene: TRBJ2-5
v_gene: TRBV6-5
abundance: NA
d_gene: TRBD1
CDR3nt: TGTGCCAGCAGGACGACAGGGTACCAAGAGACCCAGTACTTC
CDR3aa: CASRTTGYQETQYF

j_gene: TRBJ2-7
v_gene: TRBV5-5
abundance: NA
d_gene: NA
CDR3nt: TGTGCCAGCAGCGCAGGGAACGAGCAGTACTTC
CDR3aa: CASSAGNEQYF

j_gene: TRBJ1-3
v_gene: TRBV2
abundance: NA
d_gene: NA
CDR3nt: TGTGCCAGCAGTGACAGGCATCGGGAAAACACCATATATTTT
CDR3aa: CASSDRHRENTIYF

j_gene: TRBJ2-7
v_gene: TRBV6-6
abundance: NA
d_gene: TRBD1
CDR3nt: TGTGCCAGCAGTTCGGGACAGGGGAGGGACGAGCAGTACTTC
CDR3aa: CASSSGQGRDEQYF

j_gene: TRBJ1-2
v_gene: TRBV5-4
abundance: NA
d_gene: NA
CDR3nt: TGTGCCAGCACTAACGGGGGGGCAGCTAACTATGGCTACACCTTC
CDR3aa: CASTNGGAANYGYTF

j_gene: TRBJ2-1
v_gene: TRBV12-3/TRBV12-4
abundance: NA
d_gene: TRBD2
CDR3nt: TGTGCCAGCAGTGCGACTAGCGGAATAGAGCAGTTCTTC
CDR3aa: CASSATSGIEQFF

j_gene: TRBJ2-7
v_gene: TRBV2
abundance: NA
d_gene: NA
CDR3nt: TGTGCCAGCACTCCCCTCGCGAGGCCCGAGCAGTACTTC
CDR3aa: CASTPLARPEQYF

j_gene: TRBJ1-2
v_gene: TRBV4-3
abundance: NA
d_gene: NA
CDR3nt: TGCGCCAGCAGCCAGGAACTATACTATGGCTACACCTTC
CDR3aa: CASSQELYYGYTF

j_gene: TRBJ2-5
v_gene: TRBV5-4
abundance: NA
d_gene: NA
CDR3nt: TGTGCCAGCAGCTTGGGAGATGTTACTGGAGAGACCCAGTACTTC
CDR3aa: CASSLGDVTGETQYF

j_gene: TRBJ2-7
v_gene: TRBV4-3
abundance: once
d_gene: NA
CDR3nt: TGCGCCAGCAGCCAAGGACAGGCGAGCTCCTACGAGCAGTACTTC
CDR3aa: CASSQGQASSYEQYF

j_gene: TRBJ2-7
v_gene: TRBV10-2
abundance: once
d_gene: TRBD2
CDR3nt: TGCGCCAGCAGTGATACTAGCGGGGGTTCTTACGAGCAGTACTTC
CDR3aa: CASSDTSGGSYEQYF

j_gene: TRBJ1-3
v_gene: TRBV7-2
abundance: NA
d_gene: NA
CDR3nt: TGTGCCAGCAGCTTAGAGGGAGGGTTATCTGGAAACACCATATATTTT
CDR3aa: CASSLEGGLSGNTIYF

j_gene: TRBJ1-2
v_gene: TRBV29-1
abundance: NA
d_gene: NA
CDR3nt: TGCAGCGTTGTACGGGGGGAGAACTATGGCTACACCTTC
CDR3aa: CSVVRGENYGYTF

j_gene: TRBJ1-6
v_gene: TRBV6-5
abundance: NA
d_gene: TRBD1
CDR3nt: TGTGCCACCCGGACAGGGAGGAATTCACCCCTCCACTTT
CDR3aa: CATRTGRNSPLHF

j_gene: TRBJ2-1
v_gene: TRBV2
abundance: NA
d_gene: TRBD2
CDR3nt: TGTGCCAGCAGTGCCCTATCTAGCGGGGCCTACAATGAGCAGTTCTTC
CDR3aa: CASSALSSGAYNEQFF

j_gene: TRBJ1-5
v_gene: TRBV6-4
abundance: NA
d_gene: NA
CDR3nt: TGTGCCAGCAGTGTCGACAGAGATCAGCCCCAGCATTTT
CDR3aa: CASSVDRDQPQHF

j_gene: TRBJ2-2
v_gene: TRBV5-1
abundance: NA
d_gene: TRBD2
CDR3nt: TGCGCCAGCAGCCAGGGGGCCCGACTAGCGGGGGATATGAACACCGGGGAGCTGTTTTTT
CDR3aa: CASSQGARLAGDMNTGELFF

j_gene: TRBJ1-6
v_gene: TRBV10-3
abundance: NA
d_gene: TRBD1
CDR3nt: TGTGCCATCAGTGACCAGGGGGAGTATTCACCCCTCCACTTT
CDR3aa: CAISDQGEYSPLHF

j_gene: TRBJ1-4
v_gene: TRBV29-1
abundance: NA
d_gene: TRBD1
CDR3nt: TGCAGCGTTGAACCCGGGACAGGGGGCACTGAAAAACTGTTTTTT
CDR3aa: CSVEPGTGGTEKLFF

j_gene: TRBJ1-1
v_gene: TRBV29-1
abundance: NA
d_gene: NA
CDR3nt: TGCAGCGCCCCAGGAATGAACACTGAAGCTTTCTTT
CDR3aa: CSAPGMNTEAFF

j_gene: TRBJ1-4
v_gene: TRBV29-1
abundance: NA
d_gene: NA
CDR3nt: TGCAGCGTCCGACAGACAACTAATGAAAAACTGTTTTTT
CDR3aa: CSVRQTTNEKLFF

j_gene: TRBJ2-5
v_gene: TRBV12-3/TRBV12-4
abundance: NA
d_gene: NA
CDR3nt: TGTGCCAGCAGTTTCGGGGATCCAGAGACCCAGTACTTC
CDR3aa: CASSFGDPETQYF

j_gene: TRBJ1-6
v_gene: TRBV6-5
abundance: NA
d_gene: NA
CDR3nt: TGTGCCAGCAGTTATGACCGAGCGGGGAATTCACCCCTCCACTTT
CDR3aa: CASSYDRAGNSPLHF

j_gene: TRBJ2-3
v_gene: TRBV7-2
abundance: NA
d_gene: TRBD2
CDR3nt: TGTGCCAGCAGCTTAGAGACTAGCCGGCCAGATACGCAGTATTTT
CDR3aa: CASSLETSRPDTQYF

j_gene: TRBJ2-3
v_gene: TRBV9
abundance: NA
d_gene: NA
CDR3nt: TGTGCCAGCAGCTCCACCTACACAGGCCTTCCAGCGCAGTATTTT
CDR3aa: CASSSTYTGLPAQYF

j_gene: TRBJ1-2
v_gene: TRBV19
abundance: NA
d_gene: TRBD1
CDR3nt: TGTGCCAGTAGCGAGACCGGGACAGGAGACTATGGCTACACCTTC
CDR3aa: CASSETGTGDYGYTF

j_gene: TRBJ2-1
v_gene: TRBV7-9
abundance: NA
d_gene: NA
CDR3nt: TGTGCCAGCAGCTTAGGTACGGGGAATGAGCAGTTCTTC
CDR3aa: CASSLGTGNEQFF

j_gene: TRBJ1-5
v_gene: TRBV6-1
abundance: NA
d_gene: TRBD1
CDR3nt: TGTGCCAGCAGTGGGAGAGGGGGCGCCCACAGCAATCAGCCCCAGCATTTT
CDR3aa: CASSGRGGAHSNQPQHF